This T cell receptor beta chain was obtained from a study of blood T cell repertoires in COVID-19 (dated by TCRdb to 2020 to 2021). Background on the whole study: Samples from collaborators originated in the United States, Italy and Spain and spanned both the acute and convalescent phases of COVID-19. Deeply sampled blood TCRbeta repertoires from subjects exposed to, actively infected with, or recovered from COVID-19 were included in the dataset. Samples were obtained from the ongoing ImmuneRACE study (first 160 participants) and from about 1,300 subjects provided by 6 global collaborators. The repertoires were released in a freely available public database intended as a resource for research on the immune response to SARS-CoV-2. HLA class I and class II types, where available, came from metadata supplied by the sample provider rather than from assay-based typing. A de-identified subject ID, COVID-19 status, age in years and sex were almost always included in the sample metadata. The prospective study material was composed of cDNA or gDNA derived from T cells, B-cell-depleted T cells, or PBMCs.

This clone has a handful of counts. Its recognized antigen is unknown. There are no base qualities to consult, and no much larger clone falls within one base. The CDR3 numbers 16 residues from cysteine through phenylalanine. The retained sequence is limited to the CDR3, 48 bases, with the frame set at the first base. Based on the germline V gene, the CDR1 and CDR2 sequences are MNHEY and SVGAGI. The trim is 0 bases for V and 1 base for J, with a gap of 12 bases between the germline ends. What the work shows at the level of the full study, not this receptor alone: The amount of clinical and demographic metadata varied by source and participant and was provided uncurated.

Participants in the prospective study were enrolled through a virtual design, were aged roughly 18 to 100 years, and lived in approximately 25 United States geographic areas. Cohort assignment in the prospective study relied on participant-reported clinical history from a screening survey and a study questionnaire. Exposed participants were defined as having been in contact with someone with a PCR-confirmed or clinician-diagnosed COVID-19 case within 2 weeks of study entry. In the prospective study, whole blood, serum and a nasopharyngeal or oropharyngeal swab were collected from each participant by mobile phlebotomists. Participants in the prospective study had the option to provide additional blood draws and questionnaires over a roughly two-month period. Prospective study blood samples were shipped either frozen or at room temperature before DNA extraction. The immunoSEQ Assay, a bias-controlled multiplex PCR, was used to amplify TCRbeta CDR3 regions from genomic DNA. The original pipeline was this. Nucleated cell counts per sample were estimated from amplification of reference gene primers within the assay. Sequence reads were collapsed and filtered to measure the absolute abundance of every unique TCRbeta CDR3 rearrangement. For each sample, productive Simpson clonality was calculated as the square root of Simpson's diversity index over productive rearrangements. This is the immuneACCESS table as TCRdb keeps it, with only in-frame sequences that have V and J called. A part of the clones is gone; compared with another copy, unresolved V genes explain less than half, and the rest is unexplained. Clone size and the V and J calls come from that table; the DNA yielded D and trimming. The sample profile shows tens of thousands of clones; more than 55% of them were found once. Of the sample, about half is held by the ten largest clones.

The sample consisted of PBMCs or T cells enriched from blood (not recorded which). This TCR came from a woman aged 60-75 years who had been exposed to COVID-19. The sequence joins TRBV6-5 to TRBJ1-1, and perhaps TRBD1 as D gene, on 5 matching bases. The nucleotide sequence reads TGTGCCAGCAGTTACTCGACAGTTGCAGAGAACACTGAAGCTTTCTTT. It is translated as CASSYSTVAENTEAFF.